This is a list of T cell receptor beta chains from one sample in a study of blood T cell repertoires in COVID-19. Method: immunoSEQ multiplex PCR; TCRdb's copy keeps in-frame clones and lacks some. The data hold approximately 300,000 clones, with around 90% observed a single time. The sample was peripheral blood. The receptors were sampled from a woman in her 50s who had recovered from COVID-19. Both conserved end residues are part of each CDR3. Each record gives: J gene, V gene, D gene, clone size, CDR3 DNA, CDR3 protein. A D gene is named only where the DNA matches it firmly. Where a row states a size, it is once, few, many or the class of an expanded clone; other rows omit it.

TRBJ1-1 TRBV11-2 TRBD1 NA TGTGCCAGCAGCCTCCAGGGACAGGGGACTGAAGCTTTCTTT CASSLQGQGTEAFF
TRBJ2-5 TRBV11-2 TRBD2 NA TGTGCCAGCAGCTTAGATAGCGCTAGCGGGGGGGCCGGGACCCAGTACTTC CASSLDSASGGAGTQYF
TRBJ1-5 TRBV2 TRBD1 NA TGTGCCAGCTCCGGGACAGGCAATCAGCCCCAGCATTTT CASSGTGNQPQHF
TRBJ2-7 TRBV7-4 TRBD1 NA TGTGCCAGCAGCCTTGGACAGGGGAACCATACGATTGAGCAGTACTTC CASSLGQGNHTIEQYF
TRBJ1-1 TRBV15 NA NA TGTGCCACCAGCGAGAGGAGGGAGACTGAAGCTTTCTTT CATSERRETEAFF
TRBJ2-1 TRBV11-2 TRBD2 once TGTGCCAGCAGCGTAGCCTCGGGGGGGGTCTACAATGAGCAGTTCTTC CASSVASGGVYNEQFF
TRBJ2-2 TRBV6-2/TRBV6-3 TRBD1 NA TGTGCCAGCAGTTACGGCATTACAGGGGGCGCGTTTAGTAGGGAGCTGTTTTTT CASSYGITGGAFSRELFF
TRBJ1-1 TRBV6-5 NA NA TGTGCCAGCAGTTATGGCGGCCCATGGGACACTGAAGCTTTCTTT CASSYGGPWDTEAFF
TRBJ2-2 TRBV28 NA few TGTGCCAGCAGTTTTTTACAGGGTACCGGGGAGCTGTTTTTT CASSFLQGTGELFF
TRBJ2-2 TRBV5-6 NA NA TGTGCCAGCAGCTTCATCCAGGGATGGGCCGGGGAGCTGTTTTTT CASSFIQGWAGELFF
TRBJ2-3 TRBV11-2 NA NA TGTGCCAGCAGCGACCAGGTAGCGGTAGCAGATACGCAGTATTTT CASSDQVAVADTQYF
TRBJ2-1 TRBV5-1 TRBD2 NA TGCGCCAGCAGCGCCGGGACTAGCAACAATGAGCAGTTCTTC CASSAGTSNNEQFF
TRBJ2-2 TRBV19 TRBD2 once TGTGCCAGTAGTCGGGGAAATAGCGGGAGGGCCCGCGGGGAGCTGTTTTTT CASSRGNSGRARGELFF
TRBJ2-7 TRBV12-3/TRBV12-4 TRBD1 NA TGTGCCAGCAGGGACAGGGGGCAGTACGAGCAGTACTTC CASRDRGQYEQYF
TRBJ2-3 TRBV5-1 NA once TGCGCCAGCAGCTGGGGGGGCACAGATACGCAGTATTTT CASSWGGTDTQYF
TRBJ1-5 TRBV6-2/TRBV6-3 NA NA TGTGCCAGCAGTCCCCAGGGAGGGGGTCAGCCCCAGCATTTT CASSPQGGGQPQHF
TRBJ2-7 TRBV7-2 NA NA TGTGCCAGCAGCTTAATTGGGAGCTACGAGCAGTACTTC CASSLIGSYEQYF
TRBJ2-2 TRBV4-3 TRBD2 NA TGCGCCAGCAGCCAAGACGGGACTAGCGGGAGTTGGGACACCGGGGAGCTGTTTTTT CASSQDGTSGSWDTGELFF
TRBJ2-6 TRBV4-3 NA NA TGCGCCAGCAGCCAAGATTTCCGGGGTTCTGGGGCCAACGTCCTGACTTTC CASSQDFRGSGANVLTF
TRBJ2-7 TRBV6-5 TRBD2 NA TGTGCCAGCGGTCGTCTAGCGGGAGTGAGTGAGCAGTACTTC CASGRLAGVSEQYF
TRBJ1-1 TRBV28 NA NA TGTGCCAGCAGTTCCCTGGGGGCGCGCACTGAAGCTTTCTTT CASSSLGARTEAFF
TRBJ1-2 TRBV11-2 NA few TGTGCCAGCAGCCCTCAGGGGTACTATGGCTACACCTTC CASSPQGYYGYTF
TRBJ1-2 TRBV9 TRBD1 once TGTGCCAGCAGCGTAGAGACAGGGGGCTTGGGTGGCTACACCTTC CASSVETGGLGGYTF
TRBJ2-1 TRBV7-2 TRBD2 NA TGTGCCAGCAGCCCGGGGGGTAGGGTATCCGAGCAGTTCTTC CASSPGGRVSEQFF
TRBJ1-6 TRBV19 NA NA TGTGCCAGTAGTATGAACGCGAACAGCTATAATTCACCCCTCCACTTT CASSMNANSYNSPLHF
TRBJ1-6 TRBV30 NA NA TGTGCCTGGAGTGGCTCGGGAATTCATAATTCACCCCTCCACTTT CAWSGSGIHNSPLHF
TRBJ1-6 TRBV6-5 NA once TGTGCCAGCACCGACCCAGGCAGGTTGAATTCACCCCTCCACTTT CASTDPGRLNSPLHF
TRBJ1-2 TRBV7-2 TRBD1 NA TGTGCCAGCAGCTTAGAAGGGACAGCCCTCTATGGCTACACCTTC CASSLEGTALYGYTF
TRBJ2-1 TRBV9 TRBD2 NA TGTGCCAGCAGCGTAGCCGGCGGGGGGGATGAGCAGTTCTTC CASSVAGGGDEQFF
TRBJ1-1 TRBV7-2 NA NA TGTGCCAGCAGCTTCAGGGGATTGAACACTGAAGCTTTCTTT CASSFRGLNTEAFF
TRBJ1-1 TRBV11-2 TRBD1 NA TGTGCCAGCAGCTTAGGTTTTGGACAGGCGAACACTGAAGCTTTCTTT CASSLGFGQANTEAFF
TRBJ1-2 TRBV19 TRBD1 NA TGTGCCAGTAGTACCGGACAGGGTTGGGGCTACACCTTC CASSTGQGWGYTF
TRBJ2-7 TRBV13 TRBD2 NA TGTGCCAGCAGTTTTCAAACCGGGACTACCTCCGGGGAGCAGTACTTC CASSFQTGTTSGEQYF
TRBJ1-2 TRBV6-5 NA NA TGTGCCAGCAGACTCACTCAGGAGGGCTATGGCTACACCTTC CASRLTQEGYGYTF
TRBJ2-1 TRBV27 NA NA TGTGCCAGCACCTCACCTCCAGGGTCCATGTACAATGAGCAGTTCTTC CASTSPPGSMYNEQFF
TRBJ2-3 TRBV6-6 NA NA TGTGCCAGCAGTCCCCTCGCCCAGCGGGCGGTCACAGATACGCAGTATTTT CASSPLAQRAVTDTQYF
TRBJ1-5 TRBV5-6 NA NA TGTGCCAGCAGCTTCAACGGGGATCAGCCCCAGCATTTT CASSFNGDQPQHF
TRBJ1-1 TRBV7-3 TRBD1 NA TGTGCCAGCAGTAGGACGGCAGGGGGAATCTCCGACACTGAAGCTTTCTTT CASSRTAGGISDTEAFF
TRBJ1-2 TRBV3-1/TRBV3-2 NA NA TGTGCCAGCAGCCAAGAGTGGGGGACTTCGAGCGGCTACACCTTC CASSQEWGTSSGYTF
TRBJ2-3 TRBV6-5 NA NA TGTGCCAGCAGTAATGGACTCGGACGAGATACGCAGTATTTT CASSNGLGRDTQYF
TRBJ2-2 TRBV28 TRBD2 NA TGTGCCAGCAGTTACCCTGGACTAGCGGGAGTCGCCGGGGAGCTGTTTTTT CASSYPGLAGVAGELFF
TRBJ1-3 TRBV5-1 NA NA TGCGCCAGCAGCTTGGGGGAGCCTGGAAACACCATATATTTT CASSLGEPGNTIYF
TRBJ2-2 TRBV7-3 NA NA TGTGCCAGCAGCTTATTTTATGCGGGGGAGCTGTTTTTT CASSLFYAGELFF
TRBJ1-1 TRBV4-3 TRBD1 NA TGCGCCAGCAGCCAAGAAACGACAGGGCGCACTGAAGCTTTCTTT CASSQETTGRTEAFF
TRBJ1-2 TRBV7-9 NA NA TGTGCCAGCAGTCCCGCCGCGACAAACAACTATGGCTACACCTTC CASSPAATNNYGYTF
TRBJ1-2 TRBV3-1/TRBV3-2 TRBD1 NA TGTGCCAGCAGCCACAGACAGGGAATTCGTTATGGCTACACCTTC CASSHRQGIRYGYTF
TRBJ2-3 TRBV11-1 NA NA TGTGCCAGCAGCTTTTTTGACGGGTCCACAGATACGCAGTATTTT CASSFFDGSTDTQYF
TRBJ1-4 TRBV6-5 NA NA TGTGCCAGCACGGGGGCAACTAATGAAAAACTGTTTTTT CASTGATNEKLFF
TRBJ2-7 TRBV2 TRBD2 NA TGTGCCAGCAGTGAAGGCGTGGCTAGCGGGGGGTCCTCCTACGAGCAGTACTTC CASSEGVASGGSSYEQYF
TRBJ1-1 TRBV18 NA NA TGTGCCAGCTCACCAGTTACGACCAGGGACACTGAAGCTTTCTTT CASSPVTTRDTEAFF
TRBJ1-3 TRBV7-2 NA NA TGTGCCAGCAGCTTAGCTCGGGGGGGCTCTGGAAACACCATATATTTT CASSLARGGSGNTIYF
TRBJ2-7 TRBV7-2 NA NA TGTGCCAGCAGCTTGGGACACTTGAACTACGAGCAGTACTTC CASSLGHLNYEQYF
TRBJ2-2 TRBV5-4 NA NA TGTGCCAGCAGCTCTGAAAGAGACTACACCGGGGAGCTGTTTTTT CASSSERDYTGELFF
TRBJ2-7 TRBV5-4 NA NA TGTGCCAGCAGCCCCAGCGGCCCCCAACACGAGCAGTACTTC CASSPSGPQHEQYF
TRBJ1-6 TRBV5-1 TRBD1 once TGCGCCAGCAGCTCAGGACAGGCGACCCTCAATTCACCCCTCCACTTT CASSSGQATLNSPLHF